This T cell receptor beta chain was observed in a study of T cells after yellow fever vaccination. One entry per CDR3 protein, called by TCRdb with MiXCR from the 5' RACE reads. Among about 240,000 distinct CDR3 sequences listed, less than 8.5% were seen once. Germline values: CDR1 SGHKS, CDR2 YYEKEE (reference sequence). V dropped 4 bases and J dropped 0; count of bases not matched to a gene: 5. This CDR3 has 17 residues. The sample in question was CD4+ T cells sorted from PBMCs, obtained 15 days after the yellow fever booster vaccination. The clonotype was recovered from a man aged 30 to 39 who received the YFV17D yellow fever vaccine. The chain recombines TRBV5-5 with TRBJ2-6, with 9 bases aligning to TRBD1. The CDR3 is CASSLGQGSSGANVLTF. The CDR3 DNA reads TGTGCCAGCAGCCTCGGACAGGGGAGCTCTGGGGCCAACGTCCTGACTTTC.